A single sample is the source of the 8 T cell receptor beta chains below, sequenced in a study of human T cells and chemical hapten exposure (TCRdb year 2021). The library was obtained by RACE. Instrument on record: NextSeq 500. TCRdb applied fastp at Q25 and MiXCR to the public reads, then kept only in-frame beta chains. One record per CDR3 amino acid sequence lists the most common genes and DNA. In this sample the table shows 130,000 or so distinct CDR3 sequences, roughly 9% of which occur a single time. The ten most abundant clones make up about 1.8% of the sample. Sample time point, as interpreted from the label and publication: healthy volunteer bleed at 2 weeks. Total RNA was isolated from unfractionated whole blood collected in Tempus Blood RNA tubes. The sample was whole blood. These receptors came from a male donor in good health. Some clones in this sample may be carry-over from other donors' samples.

This clonotype showed up many times. The CDR3 sequence is CAARTGTPNEQFF. CDR3 DNA sequence: TGTGCCGCCCGGACCGGGACACCTAATGAGCAGTTCTTC. The rearrangement links TRBV10-3 to TRBJ2-1; D is perhaps TRBD1 (6 bases). There are 13 residues in the CDR3. Deletions cut 11 bases from V and 7 bases from J, with 18 bases between. Germline values: CDR1 ENHRY, CDR2 SYGVKD.

Concerning this clonotype itself: A much larger clone lies one base from this, so it may be a read error. No conserved phenylalanine or tryptophan is present at the end of the CDR3, so a read error is the likely explanation. This chain uses TRBV5-1 with TRBJ2-7, with 14 nucleotides matching TRBD2. This CDR3 comprises 15 residues. Germline loops: CDR1 SGHRS, CDR2 YFSETQ. The CDR3 is CASNLGLAGAYEQYS. Here the CDR3 DNA reads TGCGCCAGCAACTTGGGACTAGCGGGAGCCTACGAGCAGTACTCC.

This clonotype was recorded at least ten times. V gene TRBV6-6 combines with J gene TRBJ2-1; D perhaps matches TRBD2 (5 bases). V shed 0 bases and J shed 5 bases, with 11 bases lying between them. Germline V lookup: CDR1 MNHNY, CDR2 SVGAGI (reference sequence). The CDR3 extends over 15 amino acids. In DNA form, the CDR3 reads TGTGCCAGCAGTTACTCGAGGGAACAGAACAATGAGCAGTTCTTC. Its protein is CASSYSREQNNEQFF.

This clonotype has just a few counts. This chain uses TRBV6-5 with TRBJ2-2; D is possibly TRBD1 (6 bases). V lost 0 bases and J 5 bases, leaving 10 bases between the germline ends. Germline values: CDR1 MNHEY, CDR2 SVGAGI. CDR3 size: 15 residues. CDR3 in amino acids: CASSYSRQVTGELFF. The DNA of the CDR3 is TGTGCCAGCAGTTACTCGCGACAGGTTACCGGGGAGCTGTTTTTT.

The chain links TRBV6-6 to TRBJ1-6, with 8 positions matching TRBD1. Germline V gene data show CDR1 as MNHNY and CDR2 as SVGAGI (reference sequence). The J segment lost 10 bases and the V segment lost 0 bases, leaving 11 bases of the junction unmatched. There are 17 residues in the CDR3. CDR3 amino acids: CASSYSGQGKRSSPLHF. In DNA, the CDR3 is TGTGCCAGCAGTTACTCAGGACAGGGTAAAAGGTCCTCACCCCTCCACTTT.

This clonotype was seen at least ten times. The chain carries TRBV7-9 and TRBJ2-7, with 9 bases fitting TRBD1. Germline trimming cut 5 bases from V and 4 bases from J; bases unmatched to any gene: 6. CDR1 is SEHNR, CDR2 FQNEAQ, per germline (reference sequence). The length of the CDR3 is 14 residues. CDR3 sequence (DNA): TGTGCCAGCAGCAACCCGGGACAGGGTTACGAGCAGTACTTC. It yields the protein CASSNPGQGYEQYF.

There are a few counts of this clonotype. V and J are TRBV30 and TRBJ1-2; D might be TRBD1 (5 bases). Germline-derived CDR1 and CDR2 are GTSNPN and SVGIG (reference sequence). V was cut by 5 bases and J by 3 bases, with 22 bases left in between. The CDR3 covers 16 residues. CDR3 sequence: CAWATASLVPDYGYTF. CDR3 nucleotides: TGTGCCTGGGCGACAGCTTCGCTCGTTCCTGACTATGGCTACACCTTC.

The rearrangement uses TRBV20-1 and TRBJ2-3; TRBD2 matches 7 bases. Germline values: CDR1 DFQATT, CDR2 SNEGSKA (reference sequence). V lost 3 bases, J lost 2 bases, and 14 bases stayed unmatched. This CDR3 spans 17 amino acids. The chain's CDR3 is CSARNRTSSLITDTQYF. CDR3 sequence (DNA): TGCAGTGCTAGGAACAGGACTAGTTCTTTGATCACAGATACGCAGTATTTT.